The 29 T cell receptor beta chains given below trace back to one sample, sequenced in a study of cytomegalovirus exposure and HLA in healthy donors. This PCR relied on a set of 60 Vbeta primers and 13 Jbeta primers. TCRdb keeps only in-frame clones here, not all; method: immunoSEQ multiplex PCR. The table shows 120,000 or so clones, with around 80% occurring only once. Sample: PBMCs. The receptor set was obtained from a man aged 30-40 years in good health and CMV-seronegative.

The rearrangement links TRBV10-1 to TRBJ2-3; 7 bases are a match to TRBD1. J was trimmed by 3 bases and V by 8 bases; bases with no gene match: 5. The CDR3 is 13 residues long. Germline V lookup: CDR1 WNHNN, CDR2 SYGVQD (reference sequence). The CDR3 reads CASSGQYTDTQYF. The CDR3 DNA is TGCGCCAGCTCGGGACAGTATACAGATACGCAGTATTTT.

V and J are TRBV6-6 and TRBJ1-1, with TRBD1 identical over 7 bases. The germline V gene encodes CDR1 MNHNY and CDR2 SVGAGI (reference sequence). V lost 2 bases, J lost 6 bases, and 12 bases stayed unmatched. The CDR3 covers 16 residues. CDR3 sequence reads: CASSYGQGGGLAEAFF. The CDR3, as DNA: TGTGCCAGCAGTTACGGTCAGGGGGGCGGGTTGGCTGAAGCTTTCTTT.

The gene calls are TRBV5-1 and TRBJ2-1, with 9 bases identical to TRBD2. Germline V gene data show CDR1 as SGHRS and CDR2 as YFSETQ. After removal of 4 bases from V and 5 bases from J, the junction contained 7 bases not matched to a gene. CDR3 length: 15 amino acids. The CDR3 coding sequence is TGCGCCAGCAGCCCCCCAGCGGGAGGAAACAATGAGCAGTTCTTC. Its protein is CASSPPAGGNNEQFF.

This clone has only one observation. The rearrangement uses TRBV5-1 and TRBJ1-1; the D is unclear. This CDR3 region has 14 residues. Per the germline V gene, CDR1 is SGHRS and CDR2 is YFSETQ. V gave up 0 bases and J gave up 0 bases, with 6 bases separating them. For the CDR3, the DNA is TGCGCCAGCAGCTTGGGGGCCGTGAACACTGAAGCTTTCTTT. Its protein is CASSLGAVNTEAFF.

This clone was seen more than once but under ten times. The chain links TRBV28 to TRBJ2-7; 11 bases line up with TRBD1. V lost 6 bases and J lost 4; bases outside the gene matches: 8. Germline CDR1 reads MDHEN; CDR2 reads SYDVKM. This CDR3 spans 15 amino acids. The CDR3 here is CASRPPGQGGYEQYF. CDR3 sequence (DNA): TGTGCCAGCAGGCCACCGGGACAGGGGGGGTACGAGCAGTACTTC.

The J gene is TRBJ1-6, the V gene TRBV28, with 8 nucleotides matching TRBD1. Trimming removed 8 bases from V and 5 bases from J; junction bases left unmatched: 2. Per germline, CDR1 MDHEN and CDR2 SYDVKM. The CDR3 has 13 residues. This chain's CDR3 is CASRQGNNSPLHF. CDR3 sequence (DNA): TGTGCCAGCCGACAGGGGAATAATTCACCCCTCCACTTT.

The J gene is TRBJ2-3, the V gene TRBV27; 10 positions match TRBD2. The CDR3 sequence is 15 residues long. Trimming removed 10 bases from V and 2 bases from J; junction bases left unmatched: 9. The germline CDR1 and CDR2 sequences are MNHEY and SMNVEV (reference sequence). The CDR3 here is CATRLLAGATDTQYF. For the CDR3, the DNA is TGTGCCACCCGCTTGCTAGCGGGAGCCACAGATACGCAGTATTTT.

The rearrangement links TRBV30 to TRBJ2-1, with 7 bases identical to TRBD1. The length of the CDR3 is 12 residues. The ends lost 5 bases at V and 9 bases at J; junction bases unmatched: 7. Germline values: CDR1 GTSNPN, CDR2 SVGIG (reference sequence). The CDR3 sequence: CAWARGQVEQFF. The DNA for the CDR3 is TGTGCCTGGGCGAGGGGGCAGGTTGAGCAGTTCTTC.

V is TRBV7-2 and J is TRBJ2-1, with TRBD2 as a possible D gene (6 bases). The germline CDR1 and CDR2 sequences are SGHTA and FQGNSA. Deletions cut 1 base from V and 8 bases from J, with 15 bases between. The CDR3 runs to 15 residues. The CDR3 DNA follows: TGTGCCAGCAGCTTAGAGTTCCTAGCGAGGGATGAGCAGTTCTTC. This codes for CASSLEFLARDEQFF.

The gene calls are TRBV9 and TRBJ1-3; 7 nucleotides match TRBD1. The CDR3 has 15 residues. CDR1 is SGDLS and CDR2 is YYNGEE in the germline V gene. With V trimmed by 0 bases and J by 4 bases, 4 bases remained unmatched. The CDR3 loop reads CASSVVADRGNTIYF. The CDR3 region has the DNA TGTGCCAGCAGCGTAGTAGCGGACAGGGGAAACACCATATATTTT.

The chain has TRBV5-1 and TRBJ2-2; the match to TRBD2 covers 11 bases. The CDR3 loop spans 15 amino acids. The germline V gene encodes CDR1 SGHRS and CDR2 YFSETQ. The V segment lost 4 bases and the J segment 7 bases; nucleotides outside the gene matches: 6. The CDR3 region is CASSTLAGVIGELFF. CDR3 nucleotides: TGCGCCAGCAGCACACTAGCGGGAGTGATCGGGGAGCTGTTTTTT.

This clone has a single count. The V gene is TRBV7-7, the J gene TRBJ2-2, with 8 nucleotides matching TRBD1. The germline V gene has CDR1 SSHAT and CDR2 FNYEAQ (reference sequence). The CDR3 is 17 amino acids. V lost 6 bases, J lost 0 bases, and 9 bases stayed unmatched. DNA of the CDR3: TGTGCCAGCAGTTCAGGGGGGACAGGAGCGAACACCGGGGAGCTGTTTTTT. Its protein product is CASSSGGTGANTGELFF.

This clone showed up just a few times. The chain is built from TRBV2 and TRBJ2-3; D perhaps matches TRBD2 (5 bases). The CDR3 length is 14 residues. From germline, CDR1 is SNHLY and CDR2 FYNNEI. Trimming cost V 4 bases and J 1 base, with 9 bases left between them. In DNA form, the CDR3 reads TGTGCCAGCAGTGGACTGGGAGGCACAGATACGCAGTATTTT. Amino acid sequence: CASSGLGGTDTQYF. The full variable domain, its missing parts supplied by reference TRBV2 and TRBJ2-3, is EPEVTQTPSHQVTQMGQEVILRCVPISNHLYFYWYRQILGQKVEFLVSFYNNEISEKSEIFDDQFSVERPDGSNFTLKIRSTKLEDSAMYFCASSGLGGTDTQYFGPGTRLTVL.

This clone came up once. V gene TRBV27 combines with J gene TRBJ2-1, with D uncertain. Germline V lookup: CDR1 MNHEY, CDR2 SMNVEV (reference sequence). V lost 0 bases, J lost 0 bases, and 9 bases lay in between. This CDR3 contains 16 residues. The CDR3, as DNA: TGTGCCAGCAGTTTATCTGGCGGAAGCTCCTACAATGAGCAGTTCTTC. It yields the protein CASSLSGGSSYNEQFF.

The chain links TRBV7-6 to TRBJ1-5; TRBD1 might be the D (6 bases). The CDR3 length is 15 residues. Per the germline V gene, CDR1 is SGHVS and CDR2 is FNYEAQ. Trimming pared 1 base from V and 0 bases from J, leaving 7 bases between. The DNA for the CDR3 is TGTGCCAGCAGCTTAGAACAGGGTAGCAATCAGCCCCAGCATTTT. It specifies CASSLEQGSNQPQHF.

This clone was observed a few times. This chain links TRBV4-3 with TRBJ1-2; 9 nucleotides align to TRBD1. The CDR3 loop spans 15 amino acids. With 1 base clipped from V and 2 bases from J, the junction kept 2 bases outside the gene matches. The V gene's germline CDR1 is LGHNA and CDR2 YSLEER. The CDR3 reads CASSQGTGENYGYTF. The DNA of the CDR3 is TGCGCCAGCAGCCAAGGGACAGGGGAAAACTATGGCTACACCTTC.

The V and J genes are TRBV5-1 and TRBJ2-1, with 11 bases matching TRBD1. Losses at the gene ends were 3 bases for V and 16 bases for J; bases not matched to a gene: 12. The CDR3 length is 14 residues. In germline, CDR1 is SGHRS, CDR2 YFSETQ. The CDR3 reads CASSSGQGGVGSFF. The DNA for the CDR3 is TGCGCCAGCAGCTCGGGACAGGGGGGAGTCGGCAGCTTCTTC.

The chain has TRBV27 and TRBJ2-7, with 10 bases matching TRBD2. Germline loops: CDR1 MNHEY, CDR2 SMNVEV (reference sequence). Losses at the gene ends were 3 bases for V and 3 bases for J; bases not matched to a gene: 8. The CDR3 length is 16 residues. DNA of the CDR3: TGTGCCAGCAGTTTTAGCGGACTAGCGGCATACTACGAGCAGTACTTC. It codes for CASSFSGLAAYYEQYF.

This chain uses TRBV28 with TRBJ2-3; the match to TRBD2 covers 8 bases. The germline V gene has CDR1 MDHEN and CDR2 SYDVKM. The CDR3 contains 13 residues. Unmatched junction bases numbered 0, after V lost 1 base and J lost 6 bases. CDR3 in DNA: TGTGCCAGCAGTTTATCGGGGGGGGATACGCAGTATTTT. Translated, it gives CASSLSGGDTQYF. Supplemented by reference TRBV28 and TRBJ2-3, the full variable domain reads DVKVTQSSRYLVKRTGEKVFLECVQDMDHENMFWYRQDPGLGLRLIYFSYDVKMKEKGDIPEGYSVSREKKERFSLILESASTNQTSMYLCASSLSGGDTQYFGPGTRLTVL.

This sequence joins TRBV5-1 and TRBJ2-3; TRBD2 aligns across 16 bases. The V segment lost 4 bases and the J segment 3 bases; nucleotides outside the gene matches: 8. This CDR3 region has 18 residues. Germline values: CDR1 SGHRS, CDR2 YFSETQ. In DNA form, the CDR3 reads TGCGCCAGCAGCCGACGGGGACTAGCGGGGGGGTCTACAGATACGCAGTATTTT. Translating it yields CASSRRGLAGGSTDTQYF.

V and J are TRBV10-3 and TRBJ1-6; D unclear. The CDR3 extends over 15 amino acids. Germline V gives CDR1 ENHRY, CDR2 SYGVKD. Trimming shortened V by 6 bases and J by 6 bases, and 15 bases separated the two germline ends. Here the CDR3 reads CAIRSASSANSPLHF. For the CDR3, the DNA is TGTGCCATCAGGAGTGCCTCCTCCGCTAATTCACCCCTCCACTTT.

This clone has more than one count but fewer than ten. The V and J genes are TRBV9 and TRBJ2-5, with D perhaps TRBD2 (5 bases). Deletions cut 0 bases from V and 2 bases from J, with 8 bases between. This CDR3 is built from 14 residues. Germline V gives CDR1 SGDLS, CDR2 YYNGEE. CDR3 loop: CASSVGTYQETQYF. The CDR3, as DNA: TGTGCCAGCAGCGTAGGGACTTATCAAGAGACCCAGTACTTC.

The gene calls are TRBV19 and TRBJ1-2; the match to TRBD1 covers 8 bases. Germline lookup yields CDR1 LNHDA and CDR2 SQIVND (reference sequence). The V gene end was trimmed by 5 bases and the J gene end by 4 bases; junction bases not matched to a gene: 12. The CDR3 sequence is 16 residues long. DNA for the CDR3: TGTGCCAGTAGTTCCCCTAGACAGGGGACTGTCTATGGCTACACCTTC. It specifies CASSSPRQGTVYGYTF. The full variable domain, with the rest looked up from reference TRBV19 and TRBJ1-2, is DGGITQSPKYLFRKEGQNVTLSCEQNLNHDAMYWYRQDPGQGLRLIYYSQIVNDFQKGDIAEGYSVSREKKESFPLTVTSAQKNPTAFYLCASSSPRQGTVYGYTFGSGTRLTVV.

This clone was counted only a few times. The chain has TRBV2 and TRBJ1-4; a possible D gene is TRBD1 (5 bases). The CDR3 length is 15 residues. V lost 5 bases to trimming and J lost 7 bases, with 17 bases between them. Germline V lookup: CDR1 SNHLY, CDR2 FYNNEI. The CDR3 reads CASSLPEGISEKLFF. The CDR3 DNA follows: TGTGCCAGCAGTCTACCGGAGGGGATTAGTGAAAAACTGTTTTTT.

V usage is TRBV30 and J usage is TRBJ2-3; 8 bases are a match to TRBD2. Germline assignment: CDR1 GTSNPN and CDR2 SVGIG (reference sequence). This CDR3 region has 15 residues. J was trimmed by 1 base and V by 0 bases; bases with no gene match: 3. The CDR3 DNA sequence: TGTGCCTGGAGTGTACATAGCGGGGGCACAGATACGCAGTATTTT. Encoded protein: CAWSVHSGGTDTQYF.

The chain recombines TRBV6-1 with TRBJ1-4; the D is unclear. This CDR3 has 14 amino acids. CDR1 and CDR2 (germline): MNHNS, SASEGT. The V gene lost 1 base and the J gene lost 3 bases, with 6 bases spanning the gap. As DNA, the CDR3 is TGTGCCAGCAGTGAAGGAACAGCTAATGAAAAACTGTTTTTT. Its protein is CASSEGTANEKLFF.

The gene calls are TRBV27 and TRBJ1-1, with 9 positions matching TRBD1. The CDR3 runs to 19 residues. Looked up from germline, CDR1 is MNHEY and CDR2 is SMNVEV (reference sequence). V lost 2 bases, J lost 1 base, and 14 bases stayed unmatched. CDR3 sequence reads: CASSLKSWDRVIGNTEAFF. CDR3 sequence (DNA): TGTGCCAGCAGTTTAAAGAGCTGGGACAGGGTAATCGGGAACACTGAAGCTTTCTTT.

The gene calls are TRBV7-3 and TRBJ2-7, with D possibly being TRBD2 (5 bases). Germline CDR1 reads SGHTA; CDR2 reads FQGTGA. V shed 0 bases and J shed 7 bases, with 10 bases lying between them. The CDR3 sequence is 13 residues long. Here the CDR3 reads CASSLTSTGEQYF. In DNA form, the CDR3 reads TGTGCCAGCAGCTTAACGTCCACGGGGGAGCAGTACTTC. Full variable domain (missing parts from reference TRBV7-3 and TRBJ2-7): GAGVSQTPSNKVTEKGKYVELRCDPISGHTALYWYRQSLGQGPEFLIYFQGTGAADDSGLPNDRFFAVRPEGSVSTLKIQRTERGDSAVYLCASSLTSTGEQYFGPGTRLTVT.

The chain joins TRBV6-1 to TRBJ2-7; 8 bases are shared with TRBD1. Germline CDR1 reads MNHNS; CDR2 reads SASEGT. The junction had 6 bases not matched to a gene; V was cut back by 5 bases and J by 0 bases. This CDR3 is built from 15 residues. This CDR3 is CASSTGGGNSYEQYF. The DNA for the CDR3 is TGTGCCAGCAGTACAGGGGGTGGGAACTCCTACGAGCAGTACTTC.